This T cell receptor (beta chain) emerged from a study of memory CD4+ T cells and cytomegalovirus serostatus. The wider study: Healthy Belgian adult donors included about nine CMV-positive and around 25 CMV-negative people.

Whole-study results and caveats: CD4+ memory repertoires contained about two fifths of the 164 reported CMV TCRbeta sequences.

TCRdb's table, derived via immunoSEQ multiplex PCR, lists solely in-frame clones and lacks some. The sample carries tens of thousands of clones, 75% to 80% recorded once. As regards this clone: What it recognizes is unknown.

The sort gate was single viable CD3+CD4+CD8-CD45RO+ cells for memory CD4+ T cells. Serostatus was set by detecting CMV pp150, pp28, p38, p52 IgG. Positive selection with CD4 microbeads enriched total CD4+ T cells. Trimming left V 0 bases short and J 5 bases short, with 7 bases between. This CDR3 is 14 amino acids long. Looked up from germline, CDR1 is SEHNR and CDR2 is FQNEAQ (reference sequence). This sequence was found in an adult in good health and CMV-seropositive. The chain is built from TRBV7-9 and TRBJ1-4, with D unresolved. Specimen: memory CD4+ T cells from blood. CDR3 nucleotides: TGTGCCAGCAGCTTAGCGCAAGAGAATGAAAAACTGTTTTTT. Translating gives CASSLAQENEKLFF.